This TCR beta chain was found in a study of blood T cell repertoires in COVID-19. Study at large: Sites in the United States, Italy and Spain provided acute and convalescent COVID-19 samples.

The CDR3 sequence is 16 residues long. Trimming shortened V by 2 bases and J by 6 bases, and 19 bases separated the two germline ends. CDR1 is MNHNS and CDR2 is SASEGT in the germline V gene. Per the authors' pipeline: Reference gene primer amplification yielded estimated nucleated cell counts. The assay was immunoSEQ multiplex PCR, and TCRdb's table has in-frame clones only and misses some. That table is the source of V, J and clone size, and D and trimming were worked out from the DNA. The sample has roughly 80,000 clones; 80% are singletons. This chain links TRBV6-1 with TRBJ1-2; perhaps TRBD1 as D (6 bases). This receptor was taken from a man between 60 and 70 years old with active or convalescent COVID-19. Sequencing was carried out using peripheral blood. The CDR3 protein is CASSEQGQGQENGYTF. In DNA form, the CDR3 reads TGTGCCAGCAGTGAACAGGGGCAAGGGCAAGAGAATGGCTACACCTTC.